Described below is a single T cell receptor (beta chain) sequence and its context. Its antigen is still unknown. Trimming took off 8 bases at V and 4 bases at J, with 12 bases between the two ends. Germline V lookup: CDR1 SNHLY, CDR2 FYNNEI. This CDR3 spans 12 amino acids. Treatment given: roughly nine-day PBMC culture with coronavirus spike peptide pools or control peptides (ViraFEST assay). The sample originates from a study of vaccination and CD4 T cells after COVID-19. Study details: Two of the convalescents were Hispanic, and the group consisted of six males and four females. Study-wide results and caveats: SARS-CoV-2-reactive clonotypes showed a nonsignificant median rise from 21 to 38.

Sequenced with the Oncomine TCR Beta short-read assay was DNA taken from cultured CD4+ T cells. Using the QIAamp micro DNA kit, genomic DNA was extracted from the CD4+ T cells that had been cultured. MiXCR, run by TCRdb on the PCR reads, gives a single entry per CDR3 protein. This sample yields approximately 11,000 distinct CDR3 sequences, of which 69% are seen a single time; 10% belongs to the top ten. This sequence originates from a human donor who had recovered from COVID-19. The chain has TRBV2 and TRBJ2-7; D not certain. Sequenced input: CD4+ T cells from blood, cultured in vitro. CDR3 amino acids: CASGLLGYEQYF. Here the CDR3 DNA reads TGTGCCAGCGGGCTATTGGGTTACGAGCAGTACTTC.